The 32 T cell receptor beta chains presented below share a single source sample, sequenced in a study of cytomegalovirus exposure and HLA in healthy donors. The PCR used 60 Vbeta and 13 Jbeta primers. Repertoires were generated with immunoSEQ multiplex PCR, while TCRdb's copy carries only in-frame clones and drops some. The table shows 72,000 or so clones, with around 74% occurring only once. Sequenced input: PBMCs. The receptor set was obtained from a woman between 25 and 40 years old in good health and CMV-seropositive.

This sequence joins TRBV28 and TRBJ2-7; 9 bases are a match to TRBD2. The germline V gene encodes CDR1 MDHEN and CDR2 SYDVKM. This CDR3 spans 14 amino acids. With V trimmed by 2 bases and J by 7 bases, 6 bases remained unmatched. The CDR3 DNA reads as TGTGCCAGCAGTTTAGTAGCGGGAGAGGTAGAGCAGTACTTC. Translation: CASSLVAGEVEQYF.

The V gene is TRBV7-8, the J gene TRBJ1-4; D ambiguous. Trimming stripped 5 bases from V and 7 bases from J, with 11 bases between. Germline values: CDR1 SGHVS, CDR2 FQNEAQ. The CDR3 has 13 residues. The CDR3, as DNA: TGTGCCAGCAGCGGAAAGGGAGGTGAAAAACTGTTTTTT. It is translated as CASSGKGGEKLFF.

V is TRBV6-5 and J is TRBJ2-7; D is ambiguous. V lost 5 bases to trimming and J lost 1 base, with 15 bases between them. CDR1 is MNHEY, CDR2 SVGAGI, per germline. This CDR3 is 15 amino acids long. CDR3: CASSLTQLVSYEQYF. Here the CDR3 DNA reads TGTGCCAGCAGTCTGACTCAGCTAGTGTCCTACGAGCAGTACTTC.

The rearrangement links TRBV7-9 to TRBJ2-2; D unresolved. Germline loops: CDR1 SEHNR, CDR2 FQNEAQ (reference sequence). V lost 6 bases and J 8 bases, leaving 13 bases between the germline ends. This CDR3 contains 13 residues. The CDR3 region is CASSNLAEGELFF. The CDR3 DNA reads as TGTGCCAGCAGTAATCTTGCGGAAGGGGAGCTGTTTTTT.

The chain uses TRBV6-5 and TRBJ2-7; D may be TRBD2 (8 bases). There are 12 residues in the CDR3. V lost 11 bases and J 3 bases, leaving 14 bases between the germline ends. Germline CDR1 MNHEY, CDR2 SVGAGI. The CDR3 is CAAGGQLYEQYF. The CDR3 coding sequence is TGTGCCGCGGGGGGACAGCTCTACGAGCAGTACTTC.

V gene TRBV7-2 combines with J gene TRBJ2-1, with TRBD2 identical over 9 bases. This CDR3 has 16 amino acids. Germline V gives CDR1 SGHTA, CDR2 FQGNSA. V lost 6 bases and J lost 4; bases outside the gene matches: 10. CDR3 loop: CASSSRAGGYYNEQFF. The CDR3 bases are TGTGCCAGCAGTTCCAGAGCGGGGGGATATTACAATGAGCAGTTCTTC. The full variable domain, rest sourced from reference TRBV7-2 and TRBJ2-1, is GAGVSQSPSNKVTEKGKDVELRCDPISGHTALYWYRQSLGQGLEFLIYFQGNSAPDKSGLPSDRFSAERTGGSVSTLTIQRTQQEDSAVYLCASSSRAGGYYNEQFFGPGTRLTVL.

This clone showed up just a few times. The genes are TRBV13 and TRBJ1-5, with 8 bases identical to TRBD1. CDR1 PRHDT and CDR2 FYEKMQ come from the germline V gene (reference sequence). J lost 8 bases, V lost 3 bases, and 12 bases had no gene match. This CDR3 is built from 16 residues. The CDR3: CASSFGQGRRVEPQHF. The CDR3 nucleotides read TGTGCCAGCAGCTTTGGACAGGGACGGCGGGTTGAGCCCCAGCATTTT.

In this sample, this clone turned up a few times. The rearrangement uses TRBV19 and TRBJ2-5; D is perhaps TRBD1 (6 bases). This CDR3 spans 14 amino acids. Germline V gives CDR1 LNHDA, CDR2 SQIVND (reference sequence). The CDR3: CVDLRAGVQETQYF. The DNA for the CDR3 is TGTGTCGACCTCCGGGCAGGGGTACAAGAGACCCAGTACTTC.

This chain connects TRBV9 to TRBJ2-2, with 7 bases identical to TRBD1. V shed 0 bases and J 1 base; nucleotides not matched to a gene: 3. The CDR3 spans 16 residues. Germline V lookup: CDR1 SGDLS, CDR2 YYNGEE. The CDR3 region is CASSVGAGGNTGELFF. The CDR3 DNA reads as TGTGCCAGCAGCGTAGGGGCAGGGGGGAACACCGGGGAGCTGTTTTTT.

This rearrangement joins TRBV29-1 to TRBJ1-5; a possible D gene is TRBD1 (6 bases). The CDR3 has 12 residues. CDR1 and CDR2 from the germline V gene are SQVTM and ANQGSEA. V lost 7 bases and J lost 1, with 8 bases in between. DNA of the CDR3: TGCAGCGCAGGGGACAGCAATCAGCCCCAGCATTTT. This gives the protein CSAGDSNQPQHF.

The V gene is TRBV9, the J gene TRBJ1-5; no reliable D call. Germline V gives CDR1 SGDLS, CDR2 YYNGEE. CDR3 length: 14 residues. V lost 6 bases to trimming and J lost 3 bases, with 13 bases between them. This CDR3 reads CASNPGDDNQPQHF. The CDR3 nucleotides are TGTGCCAGCAACCCCGGGGATGACAATCAGCCCCAGCATTTT. Using reference TRBV9 and TRBJ1-5 for the parts outside the CDR3, the full variable domain is DSGVTQTPKHLITATGQRVTLRCSPRSGDLSVYWYQQSLDQGLQFLIQYYNGEERAKGNILERFSAQQFPDLHSELNLSSLELGDSALYFCASNPGDDNQPQHFGDGTRLSIL.

This sequence joins TRBV5-4 and TRBJ1-1; unclear D gene. Trimming took off 4 bases at V and 0 bases at J, with 7 bases between the two ends. The CDR3 is made up of 13 amino acids. Germline V gene data show CDR1 as SGHNT and CDR2 as YYREEE (reference sequence). This chain's CDR3 is CASSSELNTEAFF. The CDR3 DNA sequence: TGTGCCAGCAGCAGCGAACTGAACACTGAAGCTTTCTTT.

This clone appeared a single time. DNA of the CDR3: TGCGCCAGCAGCTGGGGACAGGTCTCTGGAAACACCATATATTTT. Translating gives CASSWGQVSGNTIYF. The V gene is TRBV5-1, the J gene TRBJ1-3; TRBD1 matches 8 bases. The CDR3 extends over 15 amino acids. V gave up 3 bases and J gave up 0 bases; unmatched junction bases: 2. Germline CDR1 and CDR2: SGHRS and YFSETQ.

A few counts support this clone. J is TRBJ2-7 and V is TRBV11-2; D remains unclear. There are 12 residues in the CDR3. V was shortened by 3 bases and J by 4 bases, with 7 bases between the two germline ends. Germline V gene sequence: CDR1 SGHAT, CDR2 FQNNGV. Here the CDR3 reads CASSFKRYEQYF. The CDR3 DNA follows: TGTGCCAGCAGCTTCAAGAGGTACGAGCAGTACTTC.

The chain is built from TRBV11-3 and TRBJ2-7; tentative D call: TRBD1 (6 bases). The CDR3 is 15 amino acids. Germline lookup yields CDR1 SGHNT and CDR2 YENEEA. V lost 4 bases and J 3 bases, leaving 16 bases between the germline ends. CDR3 sequence (DNA): TGTGCCAGCAGCTCTAACAGGGACCCCATCTACGAGCAGTACTTC. Translation: CASSSNRDPIYEQYF. The full variable domain, in which reference TRBV11-3 and TRBJ2-7 provide the parts outside the CDR3, is EAGVVQSPRYKIIEKKQPVAFWCNPISGHNTLYWYLQNLGQGPELLIRYENEEAVDDSQLPKDRFSAERLKGVDSTLKIQPAELGDSAVYLCASSSNRDPIYEQYFGPGTRLTVT.

The chain is built from TRBV2 and TRBJ2-1; tentatively, D is TRBD2 (5 bases). Trimming took off 8 bases at V and 0 bases at J, with 8 bases between the two ends. Germline V gene sequence: CDR1 SNHLY, CDR2 FYNNEI. CDR3 size: 13 residues. CDR3 coding DNA: TGTGCCAGCGCGGGCCGCTCCTACAATGAGCAGTTCTTC. This sequence encodes CASAGRSYNEQFF.

V is TRBV19 and J is TRBJ1-3; perhaps TRBD1 as D (6 bases). Germline CDR1 reads LNHDA; CDR2 reads SQIVND (reference sequence). Trimming removed 0 bases at V and 2 bases at J, with 8 bases between. The CDR3 length is 15 residues. The CDR3 reads CASSIEGATGNTIYF. The CDR3, as DNA: TGTGCCAGTAGTATAGAGGGGGCGACTGGAAACACCATATATTTT.

V gene TRBV19 combines with J gene TRBJ1-5, with no clear D. From germline, CDR1 is LNHDA and CDR2 SQIVND (reference sequence). Trimming left V 7 bases short and J 0 bases short, with 10 bases between. The CDR3 spans 14 residues. The CDR3 sequence is CASTGRDSNQPQHF. The CDR3 region has the DNA TGTGCCAGTACCGGGAGAGATAGCAATCAGCCCCAGCATTTT.

This chain joins TRBV19 and TRBJ2-2; a weak D match, TRBD2 (6 bases). Trimming shortened V by 9 bases and J by 5 bases, and 13 bases separated the two germline ends. CDR3 length: 13 amino acids. CDR1 LNHDA and CDR2 SQIVND come from the germline V gene (reference sequence). The CDR3 region has the DNA TGTGCCAGCAGTTCAGGGAGGACCGGGGAGCTGTTTTTT. Its translation: CASSSGRTGELFF.

The CDR3 loop is CASRTGTNYGYTF. CDR3 nucleotide sequence: TGTGCCAGCAGGACAGGGACGAACTATGGCTACACCTTC. The chain employs TRBV7-2 and TRBJ1-2; 7 bases align to TRBD1. Germline trimming cut 6 bases from V and 2 bases from J; bases unmatched to any gene: 3. The CDR3 is 13 amino acids. The germline gives CDR1 SGHTA, CDR2 FQGNSA.

This chain joins TRBV5-1 and TRBJ2-3; 7 bases agree with TRBD1. J was trimmed by 4 bases and V by 3 bases; bases with no gene match: 5. The CDR3 runs to 14 residues. Germline CDR1 reads SGHRS; CDR2 reads YFSETQ. The CDR3 nucleotides are TGCGCCAGCAGCTATAGGGGACAGCCAGATACGCAGTATTTT. It codes for CASSYRGQPDTQYF.

The count of this clone is one. The chain uses TRBV28 and TRBJ2-3, with D hard to call. This CDR3 comprises 19 residues. Trimming shortened V by 1 base and J by 0 bases, and 20 bases separated the two germline ends. Germline values: CDR1 MDHEN, CDR2 SYDVKM. In DNA, the CDR3 is TGTGCCAGCAGTTTATTCGGGTTCCCACCCTCACCAAGCACAGATACGCAGTATTTT. This sequence encodes CASSLFGFPPSPSTDTQYF.

In its sample, this clone was seen a few times. The rearrangement links TRBV7-2 to TRBJ2-1, with TRBD2 identical over 9 bases. Per the germline V gene, CDR1 is SGHTA and CDR2 is FQGNSA. The CDR3 covers 16 residues. The J segment lost 4 bases and the V segment lost 1 base, leaving 5 bases of the junction unmatched. The CDR3 protein is CASSLVLAGSYNEQFF. Written as DNA, the CDR3 is TGTGCCAGCAGCTTAGTGCTAGCGGGATCTTACAATGAGCAGTTCTTC. Using reference TRBV7-2 and TRBJ2-1 for the parts outside the CDR3, the full variable domain is GAGVSQSPSNKVTEKGKDVELRCDPISGHTALYWYRQSLGQGLEFLIYFQGNSAPDKSGLPSDRFSAERTGGSVSTLTIQRTQQEDSAVYLCASSLVLAGSYNEQFFGPGTRLTVL.

The chain recombines TRBV6-5 with TRBJ2-5; D perhaps matches TRBD2 (5 bases). Between the trimmed V and J ends, which lost 0 bases and 2 bases, there was a span of 7 bases. CDR1 and CDR2 (germline): MNHEY, SVGAGI. The CDR3 has 14 amino acids. CDR3 in amino acids: CASSYSDLQETQYF. The CDR3 bases are TGTGCCAGCAGTTACTCGGACTTACAAGAGACCCAGTACTTC.

The chain uses TRBV28 and TRBJ2-5, with D perhaps matching TRBD2 (5 bases). Germline CDR1 reads MDHEN; CDR2 reads SYDVKM. The CDR3 sequence is 13 residues long. V was pared by 3 bases and J by 0 bases, with 5 bases between. As DNA, the CDR3 is TGTGCCAGCAGTTTCGGGGACCAAGAGACCCAGTACTTC. Its translation: CASSFGDQETQYF.

V gene TRBV28 combines with J gene TRBJ2-1; 9 positions agree with TRBD2. The J segment lost 7 bases and the V segment lost 1 base, leaving 8 bases of the junction unmatched. Germline V gene data show CDR1 as MDHEN and CDR2 as SYDVKM. This CDR3 has 16 residues. CDR3 amino acids: CASSLFSGSSGNEQFF. DNA of the CDR3: TGTGCCAGCAGTTTATTTAGCGGGAGTAGTGGGAATGAGCAGTTCTTC. The variable domain in full, completed from reference TRBV28 and TRBJ2-1, reads DVKVTQSSRYLVKRTGEKVFLECVQDMDHENMFWYRQDPGLGLRLIYFSYDVKMKEKGDIPEGYSVSREKKERFSLILESASTNQTSMYLCASSLFSGSSGNEQFFGPGTRLTVL.

The chain employs TRBV7-6 and TRBJ1-5; D not certain. CDR3 length: 17 amino acids. Per germline, CDR1 SGHVS and CDR2 FNYEAQ. With 0 bases removed from V and 1 base from J, the gap between germline ends came to 13 bases. The CDR3 DNA sequence: TGTGCCAGCAGCTTAGCGGCGGGAGGAGGAAGCAATCAGCCCCAGCATTTT. It encodes CASSLAAGGGSNQPQHF.

V is TRBV10-3 and J is TRBJ1-6; weak D call: TRBD1 (6 bases). The CDR3 extends over 17 amino acids. Germline V gene data show CDR1 as ENHRY and CDR2 as SYGVKD. V shed 1 base and J shed 9 bases, with 19 bases lying between them. Here the CDR3 reads CAISELSLGQGSSPLHF. CDR3 sequence (DNA): TGTGCCATCAGTGAGTTGAGTTTAGGCCAGGGGAGTTCACCCCTCCACTTT.

The chain carries TRBV11-2 and TRBJ2-3; TRBD2 agrees at 12 bases. Germline loops: CDR1 SGHAT, CDR2 FQNNGV. Trimming at V came to 1 base and at J to 4 bases, leaving 12 bases not matched to a gene. This CDR3 comprises 19 residues. CDR3: CASSLVASGRAPFADTQYF. CDR3 sequence (DNA): TGTGCCAGCAGCTTAGTGGCTAGCGGGAGGGCCCCATTCGCAGATACGCAGTATTTT.

This chain links TRBV4-2 with TRBJ2-2; D gene uncertain. The V end lost 0 bases, the J end lost 9 bases, and 11 bases lay between the germline ends. This CDR3 has 14 amino acids. Germline V CDR1 and CDR2: LGHNA, YNFKEQ. CDR3 loop: CASSQELGTRELFF. The CDR3 DNA follows: TGTGCCAGCAGCCAAGAACTCGGTACCAGGGAGCTGTTTTTT.

The V and J genes are TRBV11-2 and TRBJ2-5, with 9 bases fitting TRBD1. CDR1 and CDR2 from the germline V gene are SGHAT and FQNNGV. This CDR3 comprises 15 residues. The V gene end was trimmed by 1 base and the J gene end by 5 bases; junction bases not matched to a gene: 5. CDR3 in amino acids: CASSLGQGDSETQYF. The CDR3 DNA reads TGTGCCAGCAGCTTAGGACAGGGGGATAGCGAGACCCAGTACTTC.

V is TRBV5-4 and J is TRBJ1-5; D is unresolved. CDR3 length: 14 residues. Germline loops: CDR1 SGHNT, CDR2 YYREEE (reference sequence). V lost 2 bases, J lost 6 bases, and 12 bases lay in between. CDR3 sequence: CASSFSEGGQPQHF. The CDR3 DNA follows: TGTGCCAGCAGCTTTAGTGAGGGTGGTCAGCCCCAGCATTTT.